A selection of T cell receptor beta chains follows, all from one sample in a study of cytomegalovirus exposure and HLA in healthy donors. Sequencing was performed with immunoSEQ multiplex PCR; in TCRdb, only in-frame clones are kept and a portion is missing. The sample yields some 130,000 clones, approximately 80% seen once. Sequencing used PBMCs. These receptors came from a human donor in good health. Each CDR3 is given with its conserved first and last residue. D genes are given only for firm matches. The size entry is marked missing in some rows and otherwise reads once, few, many or a size class.

.	TRBV19	TRBJ1-5	.	TGTGCCACCGGTACCAATCAGCCCCAGCATTTT	CATGTNQPQHF
.	TRBV4-1	TRBJ2-6	TRBD1	TGCGCCAGCAGCCCGGGACAGGGCCCCACCTCTGGGGCCAACGTCCTGACTTTC	CASSPGQGPTSGANVLTF
.	TRBV14	TRBJ2-7	TRBD2	TGTGCCAGCAGCCTAAGGCGGGAGGTCCACGAGCAGTACTTC	CASSLRREVHEQYF
few	TRBV19	TRBJ2-7	.	TGTGCCAGTAGTGCGGTAGGCGAGCAGTACTTC	CASSAVGEQYF
.	TRBV7-2	TRBJ2-7	TRBD2	TGTGCCAGCAGCCCAGGACTAGCTCAGGAGCAGTACTTC	CASSPGLAQEQYF
.	TRBV5-6	TRBJ1-2	.	TGTGCCAGCAGCTCCGGGACATCGAACTATGGCTACACCTTC	CASSSGTSNYGYTF
.	TRBV4-1	TRBJ2-3	TRBD2	TGCGCCAGCAGCCAACCGCCTAGCGGGATCACAGATACGCAGTATTTT	CASSQPPSGITDTQYF
.	TRBV29-1	TRBJ1-6	.	TGCAGCGCTGAACAGGGCCCTGTTGGCTCACCCCTCCACTTT	CSAEQGPVGSPLHF
.	TRBV11-2	TRBJ1-2	.	TGTGCCAGCAGCTTACGGGGGGGCTATGGCTACACCTTC	CASSLRGGYGYTF
few	TRBV19	TRBJ1-5	.	TGTGCCAGTAGTATAGAAGGGGCTCAGCCCCAGCATTTT	CASSIEGAQPQHF
.	TRBV11-3	TRBJ1-1	.	TGTGCCAGCAGCTTAGGGACAGTCCTAGTGGCTTTCTTT	CASSLGTVLVAFF
few	TRBV6-5	TRBJ2-3	.	TGTGCCAGCAGTTACGCCCGGTCCACAGATACGCAGTATTTT	CASSYARSTDTQYF
once	TRBV13	TRBJ1-2	.	TGTGCCAGCAGCTTAGGCCAGGGGCGCTTGGCCTATGGCTACACCTTC	CASSLGQGRLAYGYTF
.	TRBV5-1	TRBJ2-7	.	TGCGCCAGCAGCTGGGGGGTCCTCTACGAGCAGTACTTC	CASSWGVLYEQYF
.	TRBV12-5	TRBJ2-1	TRBD2	TGTGCTAGTGGTTTTTTTCTTCGGGAAACGCCTAGCGGCGATGAGCAGTTCTTC	CASGFFLRETPSGDEQFF
.	TRBV19	TRBJ1-2	TRBD1	TGTGCCACCTCTAACCGGGACAGTTTTTTCGGCTACACCTTC	CATSNRDSFFGYTF
once	TRBV6-1	TRBJ1-1	TRBD1	TGTGCCAGCAGCGAGGACAGGGTACTTACAAAAGCTTTCTTT	CASSEDRVLTKAFF
.	TRBV6-1	TRBJ2-5	.	TGTGCCAGCAGTGACGACAGCCTCCAAGAGACCCAGTACTTC	CASSDDSLQETQYF
few	TRBV6-6	TRBJ2-2	.	TGTGCCAGCACCGGAGAAAACAGGAAATACACCGGGGAGCTGTTTTTT	CASTGENRKYTGELFF
few	TRBV11-2	TRBJ2-7	.	TGTGCCAGCAGCTTAGGGACAAACTACGAGCAGTACTTC	CASSLGTNYEQYF
.	TRBV6-6	TRBJ2-2	.	TGTGCCAGCAATCGGGGCACCGGGGAGCTGTTTTTT	CASNRGTGELFF
.	TRBV27	TRBJ1-6	.	TGTGCCAGCAGTCCCTCCCGGGACTATAATTCACCCCTCCACTTT	CASSPSRDYNSPLHF
few	TRBV6-1	TRBJ1-1	.	TGTGCCAGCAGTAGGGTAGGGGGCACTGAAGCTTTCTTT	CASSRVGGTEAFF
.	TRBV19	TRBJ1-5	.	TGTGCCAGTAGTATGGAGAGGGGGTTGAGCAATCAGCCCCAGCATTTT	CASSMERGLSNQPQHF
few	TRBV6-5	TRBJ1-1	TRBD1	TGTGCCAGCGGGCCGGTCGGGACAGGGGTAACTGAAGCTTTCTTT	CASGPVGTGVTEAFF
few	TRBV4-1	TRBJ2-5	TRBD2	TGCGCCAGCAGCCAAGATCGAGCGGGGGAGCAGACCCAGTACTTC	CASSQDRAGEQTQYF
few	TRBV15	TRBJ2-6	.	TGTGCCACCAGCAGGGACAACTCTGGGGCCAACGTCCTGACTTTC	CATSRDNSGANVLTF
.	TRBV2	TRBJ2-1	TRBD2	TGTGCCAGCAGTGCCAGCGGGGGGATTTTGAATGAGCAGTTCTTC	CASSASGGILNEQFF
once	TRBV6-6	TRBJ1-2	TRBD1	TGTGCCAGCAGTTACCGTAGGGGGCGTAACTATGGCTACACCTTC	CASSYRRGRNYGYTF
few	TRBV2	TRBJ2-3	.	TGTGCCGGACAGGGGGCTAGCGGGGGAGGCGGTACAGATACGCAGTATTTT	CAGQGASGGGGTDTQYF
.	TRBV5-6	TRBJ2-3	TRBD1	TGTGCCAGCAGCCAATTGGGGACAGGGGACACAGATACGCAGTATTTT	CASSQLGTGDTDTQYF
.	TRBV19	TRBJ2-3	TRBD2	TGTGCCAGTAGCCTTACGACCCCTCGCGGGGGGTTAGATACGCAGTATTTT	CASSLTTPRGGLDTQYF
.	TRBV10-3	TRBJ1-4	TRBD1	TGTGCCATCAGTGAGTCGGGCAGGGGGCATGAAAAACTGTTTTTT	CAISESGRGHEKLFF
.	TRBV14	TRBJ2-3	TRBD1	TGTGCCAGCAGCCAACACCTTGGACAGGGAAGGGCGCAGTATTTT	CASSQHLGQGRAQYF
few	TRBV21-1	TRBJ2-7	.	TGTGCCAGCAGCTCGCGGGGGGCCCACGAGCAGTACTTC	CASSSRGAHEQYF
few	TRBV15	TRBJ2-5	TRBD2	TGTGCCACCAGCGCTCGGGACCCCAGGGAGGGGGAGACCCAGTACTTC	CATSARDPREGETQYF
.	TRBV15	TRBJ1-5	TRBD1	TGTGCCACCAGCAGAGACCGGGGACAGGTCGGTCAGCCCCAGCATTTT	CATSRDRGQVGQPQHF
.	TRBV7-6	TRBJ2-5	.	TGTGCCAGCAGCTTAGTCCCCGGAGTTACAGAGACCCAGTACTTC	CASSLVPGVTETQYF
.	TRBV19	TRBJ1-1	TRBD1	TGTGCCAGTAGTATAAAGGGGGCCAACACTGAAGCTTTCTTT	CASSIKGANTEAFF
.	TRBV27	TRBJ2-3	TRBD2	TGTGCCAGCAGTCCAAGGACTAGCGGCACAGATACGCAGTATTTT	CASSPRTSGTDTQYF